The next 3 T cell receptor beta chains were all read from a single sample in a study of cytomegalovirus exposure and HLA in healthy donors. PCR amplification relied on 60 Vbeta primers (plus 13 Jbeta primers). The protocol was immunoSEQ multiplex PCR, while the TCRdb copy is restricted to in-frame clones and leaves out a portion. The profile shows about 210,000 clones, 81% of them singletons. The sequenced sample was PBMCs. These receptors all stem from a man aged 40-49 years in good health and CMV-seropositive.

This chain links TRBV11-2 with TRBJ1-1; no reliable D call. Per the germline V gene, CDR1 is SGHAT and CDR2 is FQNNGV. V was shortened by 5 bases and J by 5 bases, with 18 bases between the two germline ends. This CDR3 has 15 amino acids. The CDR3 protein is CASSRRSGRETEAFF. The CDR3 DNA follows: TGTGCCAGCAGCAGAAGATCGGGGAGAGAGACTGAAGCTTTCTTT.

V and J are TRBV11-2 and TRBJ1-6; 10 nucleotides align to TRBD1. V lost 4 bases and J lost 10; bases outside the gene matches: 4. Germline-derived CDR1 and CDR2 are SGHAT and FQNNGV. The CDR3 loop spans 14 amino acids. CDR3 in amino acids: CASSWDRGDSPLHF. CDR3 DNA sequence: TGTGCCAGCAGCTGGGACAGGGGAGACTCACCCCTCCACTTT.

The chain joins TRBV18 to TRBJ2-7; D gene uncertain. Trimming removed 2 bases at V and 6 bases at J, with 11 bases between. This CDR3 spans 13 amino acids. Germline V gene sequence: CDR1 KGHSH, CDR2 LQKENI. The CDR3 sequence: CASSPSSFGEQYF. The CDR3 bases are TGTGCCAGCTCACCATCTAGTTTCGGCGAGCAGTACTTC.